These 27 T cell receptor beta chains originate from one sample sequenced in a study of shared clonotypes between healthy human individuals. Here immunoSEQ multiplex PCR was the method, and the copy in TCRdb shows in-frame clones only, minus some. The sample has around 550,000 clones, about 96% seen once; the top ten hold about 0.064%. Sequences were obtained from naive CD4+ T cells sorted from blood. Stated subset: CD45RA+ positively selected. The receptor set was obtained from a woman aged 30 to 39 in good health.

This clone is a singleton in its sample. CDR3 nucleotide sequence: TGTGCCAGCAGCTTGGGCCTCCCTTTTTATGGCTACACCTTC. Translation: CASSLGLPFYGYTF. V and J are TRBV5-4 and TRBJ1-2; no clear D. Trimming cost V 0 bases and J 5 bases, with 11 bases left between them. The CDR3 totals 14 residues. The germline V gene encodes CDR1 SGHNT and CDR2 YYREEE (reference sequence).

The chain recombines TRBV28 with TRBJ1-5, with D maybe TRBD1 (5 bases). V gave up 9 bases and J gave up 1 base, with 13 bases separating them. Germline values: CDR1 MDHEN, CDR2 SYDVKM. The CDR3 runs 14 residues. CDR3 sequence: CARGTRRSNQPQHF. CDR3 in DNA: TGTGCCAGAGGGACGCGGCGAAGCAATCAGCCCCAGCATTTT.

The chain couples TRBV7-9 to TRBJ2-1, with 9 bases lining up with TRBD2. The germline V gene encodes CDR1 SEHNR and CDR2 FQNEAQ (reference sequence). Losses at the gene ends were 2 bases for V and 10 bases for J; bases not matched to a gene: 21. CDR3 size: 19 residues. CDR3 coding DNA: TGTGCCAGCAGCTTATTCTCTCTGTTGTCGGGCGGGAGGGCAGGCGAGCAGTTCTTC. Its translation is CASSLFSLLSGGRAGEQFF.

The table lists this clone with a count of one. The V gene is TRBV15, the J gene TRBJ1-1; 11 bases align to TRBD1. Germline V gene data show CDR1 as LNHNV and CDR2 as YYDKDF (reference sequence). With 3 bases clipped from V and 3 bases from J, the junction kept 9 bases outside the gene matches. The CDR3 extends over 17 amino acids. Here the CDR3 reads CATSRGWTGGAYTEAFF. The CDR3 DNA follows: TGTGCCACCAGCAGGGGCTGGACAGGGGGCGCGTACACTGAAGCTTTCTTT. Based on the CDR3 plus reference TRBV15 and TRBJ1-1, the full variable domain is DAMVIQNPRYQVTQFGKPVTLSCSQTLNHNVMYWYQQKSSQAPKLLFHYYDKDFNNEADTPDNFQSRRPNTSFCFLDIRSPGLGDTAMYLCATSRGWTGGAYTEAFFGQGTRLTVV.

This sequence joins TRBV7-9 and TRBJ2-7, with 14 bases identical to TRBD2. J was trimmed by 9 bases and V by 4 bases; bases with no gene match: 8. The CDR3 has 15 amino acids. CDR1 and CDR2 (germline): SEHNR, FQNEAQ (reference sequence). The CDR3 loop is CASSSPGLAGERQYF. CDR3 nucleotide sequence: TGTGCCAGCAGCTCCCCGGGACTAGCGGGAGAAAGGCAGTACTTC. Using reference TRBV7-9 and TRBJ2-7 for the parts outside the CDR3, the full variable domain is DTGVSQNPRHKITKRGQNVTFRCDPISEHNRLYWYRQTLGQGPEFLTYFQNEAQLEKSRLLSDRFSAERPKGSFSTLEIQRTEQGDSAMYLCASSSPGLAGERQYFGPGTRLTVT.

The chain recombines TRBV19 with TRBJ1-4; 8 bases fit TRBD1. Germline lookup yields CDR1 LNHDA and CDR2 SQIVND (reference sequence). This CDR3 contains 16 residues. J was trimmed by 7 bases and V by 6 bases; bases with no gene match: 13. The CDR3: CASRATTGDRGEKLFF. The CDR3 bases are TGTGCCAGTAGAGCTACGACAGGGGATCGTGGTGAAAAACTGTTTTTT.

The chain links TRBV2 to TRBJ2-2, with D perhaps TRBD1 (5 bases). CDR1 is SNHLY and CDR2 is FYNNEI in the germline V gene. This CDR3 spans 16 amino acids. V was shortened by 2 bases and J by 1 base, with 11 bases between the two germline ends. In DNA form, the CDR3 reads TGTGCCAGCAGTGAACAGGGTGATGGGAACACCGGGGAGCTGTTTTTT. This translates into CASSEQGDGNTGELFF.

This chain joins TRBV5-5 and TRBJ1-5; 10 nucleotides match TRBD1. The CDR3 totals 15 residues. V trimming: 4 bases; J trimming: 11 bases; junction bases outside the gene matches: 12. CDR1 and CDR2 from the germline V gene are SGHKS and YYEKEE (reference sequence). The CDR3 DNA sequence: TGTGCCAGCAGCCGGGACAGGGGCTCCCTTGAGGCCCAGCATTTT. This gives the protein CASSRDRGSLEAQHF.

This clone was seen only once. The chain carries TRBV19 and TRBJ2-2; D is perhaps TRBD2 (6 bases). Per the germline V gene, CDR1 is LNHDA and CDR2 is SQIVND (reference sequence). CDR3 length equals 15 residues. Trimming left V 5 bases short and J 2 bases short, with 12 bases between. CDR3 loop: CASSSGLPNTGELFF. CDR3 coding DNA: TGTGCCAGTAGTTCCGGACTACCTAACACCGGGGAGCTGTTTTTT.

The chain is built from TRBV6-5 and TRBJ2-5; tentatively, D is TRBD2 (6 bases). V lost 5 bases to trimming and J lost 2 bases, with 12 bases between them. Germline values: CDR1 MNHEY, CDR2 SVGAGI. CDR3 length equals 14 residues. The CDR3 DNA reads TGTGCCAGCAGTACCACTCTAGCGCAAGAGACCCAGTACTTC. Its protein is CASSTTLAQETQYF.

The DNA for the CDR3 is TGTGCCAGCAGGGCTCAGGAAAATCAGCCCCAGCATTTT. Residues: CASRAQENQPQHF. This chain links TRBV6-5 with TRBJ1-5; D is unclear. CDR3 length equals 13 residues. V was trimmed by 6 bases and J by 4 bases, leaving 10 bases between them. CDR1 is MNHEY and CDR2 is SVGAGI in the germline V gene.

On this clone itself: Other nucleotide sequences in the sample specify the same CDR3. The rearrangement links TRBV28 to TRBJ1-1; D unresolved. This CDR3 region has 12 residues. Per the germline V gene, CDR1 is MDHEN and CDR2 is SYDVKM. The V gene lost 3 bases and the J gene lost 1 base, with 3 bases spanning the gap. The CDR3 protein is CASSLWNTEAFF. The DNA of the CDR3 is TGTGCCAGCAGTTTGTGGAACACTGAAGCTTTCTTT.

This rearrangement joins TRBV7-9 to TRBJ2-3, with 10 bases fitting TRBD1. V was pared by 4 bases and J by 1 base, with 11 bases of the junction left unmatched. The CDR3 is 18 residues long. Germline assignment: CDR1 SEHNR and CDR2 FQNEAQ (reference sequence). The CDR3: CASSSKIRDRGGTDTQYF. The CDR3 DNA is TGTGCCAGCAGCTCGAAAATCCGGGACAGGGGAGGCACAGATACGCAGTATTTT.

The V gene is TRBV7-9, the J gene TRBJ1-1; TRBD1 might be the D (6 bases). V was shortened by 7 bases and J by 0 bases, with 15 bases between the two germline ends. This CDR3 has 15 residues. Germline V CDR1 and CDR2: SEHNR, FQNEAQ (reference sequence). The CDR3 DNA reads TGTGCCAGCACCCCCACAGGGATCCTGAACACTGAAGCTTTCTTT. This codes for CASTPTGILNTEAFF.

This chain connects TRBV14 to TRBJ2-3; 9 bases map to TRBD1. The CDR3 runs 16 residues. Germline lookup yields CDR1 SGHDN and CDR2 FVKESK. V was pared by 2 bases and J by 3 bases, with 6 bases of the junction left unmatched. In DNA form, the CDR3 reads TGTGCCAGCAGCCAACTGGGACAGGGAAAGACAGATACGCAGTATTTT. Protein sequence: CASSQLGQGKTDTQYF. Drawing the rest from reference TRBV14 and TRBJ2-3, the complete variable domain is EAGVTQFPSHSVIEKGQTVTLRCDPISGHDNLYWYRRVMGKEIKFLLHFVKESKQDESGMPNNRFLAERTGGTYSTLKVQPAELEDSGVYFCASSQLGQGKTDTQYFGPGTRLTVL.

The chain has TRBV28 and TRBJ1-5, with 8 bases fitting TRBD1. Germline V gives CDR1 MDHEN, CDR2 SYDVKM. The J segment lost 2 bases and the V segment lost 3 bases, leaving 6 bases of the junction unmatched. The CDR3 consists of 16 residues. CDR3 in DNA: TGTGCCAGCAGTTTCGTACACAGGGGGGGCAATCAGCCCCAGCATTTT. It yields the protein CASSFVHRGGNQPQHF.

V usage is TRBV4-1 and J usage is TRBJ1-6; the D gene is possibly TRBD1 (5 bases). Germline values: CDR1 MGHRA, CDR2 YSYEKL. This CDR3 region has 15 residues. V dropped 4 bases and J dropped 12 bases, with 19 bases sitting between them. CDR3 amino acids: CASSPAGTTRGPLHF. The DNA for the CDR3 is TGCGCCAGCAGCCCGGCGGGGACGACTAGAGGACCCCTCCACTTT.

V usage is TRBV19 and J usage is TRBJ2-1; 9 bases align to TRBD1. Germline V CDR1 and CDR2: LNHDA, SQIVND (reference sequence). CDR3 length: 16 residues. Trimming removed 2 bases from V and 6 bases from J; junction bases left unmatched: 8. CDR3 nucleotide sequence: TGTGCCAGTAGTATAATAACGGGACAGGGTTCCAATGAGCAGTTCTTC. Protein sequence: CASSIITGQGSNEQFF.

The J gene is TRBJ1-1, the V gene TRBV2; 10 bases line up with TRBD1. The junction had 5 bases not matched to a gene; V was cut back by 6 bases and J by 1 base. Looked up from germline, CDR1 is SNHLY and CDR2 is FYNNEI. The length of the CDR3 is 15 residues. The CDR3 region has the DNA TGTGCCAGCAGGGACAGGGGGGGTAGGAACACTGAAGCTTTCTTT. Amino acids: CASRDRGGRNTEAFF.

The genes are TRBV19 and TRBJ1-2; 8 bases are shared with TRBD1. This CDR3 comprises 15 residues. Germline CDR1 reads LNHDA; CDR2 reads SQIVND (reference sequence). After removal of 2 bases from V and 2 bases from J, the junction contained 4 bases not matched to a gene. The CDR3 sequence is CASSIWWTGNYGYTF. The CDR3 DNA reads as TGTGCCAGTAGTATATGGTGGACAGGGAACTATGGCTACACCTTC.

This clone was found once. The chain recombines TRBV7-9 with TRBJ2-1, with D unclear. This CDR3 contains 10 residues. CDR1 and CDR2 (germline): SEHNR, FQNEAQ (reference sequence). Trimming pared 8 bases from V and 6 bases from J, leaving 5 bases between. The CDR3 loop reads CASGSNEQFF. The DNA for the CDR3 is TGTGCCAGCGGTTCCAATGAGCAGTTCTTC. The full variable domain, with the rest looked up from reference TRBV7-9 and TRBJ2-1, is DTGVSQNPRHKITKRGQNVTFRCDPISEHNRLYWYRQTLGQGPEFLTYFQNEAQLEKSRLLSDRFSAERPKGSFSTLEIQRTEQGDSAMYLCASGSNEQFFGPGTRLTVL.

This clone was detected only once. The junction departs from germline at one end; a sequencing error may be responsible. The V and J genes are TRBV7-3 and TRBJ1-2; 7 bases fit TRBD1. Germline loops: CDR1 SGHTA, CDR2 FQGTGA. This CDR3 has 14 amino acids. The CDR3 nucleotides read TGTGCCAGCAGACCGGGCCCGGGACAGCAAGCTATGTGGTTC. Protein sequence: CASRPGPGQQAMWF.

The chain employs TRBV28 and TRBJ1-4, with 7 bases lining up with TRBD1. The CDR3 sequence is 14 residues long. Per germline, CDR1 MDHEN and CDR2 SYDVKM. V gave up 2 bases and J gave up 11 bases; unmatched junction bases: 8. The CDR3 loop is CASSLGDREDKLFF. The CDR3 DNA is TGTGCCAGCAGTTTAGGAGACAGGGAGGATAAACTGTTTTTT.

The chain carries TRBV27 and TRBJ1-2; possibly TRBD1 for D (5 bases). Germline assignment: CDR1 MNHEY and CDR2 SMNVEV (reference sequence). V was shortened by 5 bases and J by 2 bases, with 9 bases between the two germline ends. This CDR3 spans 13 amino acids. For the CDR3, the DNA is TGTGCCAGCAGTCGGCGGGACAACTATGGCTACACCTTC. Protein product: CASSRRDNYGYTF.

J is TRBJ2-7 and V is TRBV28; tentatively, D is TRBD2 (5 bases). Germline CDR1 and CDR2: MDHEN and SYDVKM. This CDR3 comprises 12 residues. Trimming stripped 8 bases from V and 7 bases from J, with 15 bases between. The CDR3 DNA sequence: TGTGCCAGCGCCGGTCCTCGAGGGGAGCAGTACTTC. Encoded protein: CASAGPRGEQYF.

The rearrangement uses TRBV28 and TRBJ2-2, with 8 bases that match TRBD1. J lost 10 bases, V lost 2 bases, and 15 bases had no gene match. From germline, CDR1 is MDHEN and CDR2 SYDVKM. The CDR3 runs 17 residues. The CDR3 loop is CASSLGNWEQGELELFF. Written as DNA, the CDR3 is TGTGCCAGCAGTTTAGGGAACTGGGAACAGGGGGAGCTGGAGCTGTTTTTT.

The V call is TRBV27, the J call TRBJ1-6; possible D gene TRBD1, 5 bases. V was cut by 4 bases and J by 4 bases, with 32 bases left in between. The CDR3 runs to 22 residues. Germline CDR1 and CDR2: MNHEY and SMNVEV (reference sequence). CDR3 nucleotides: TGTGCCAGCAGTTCGGGACTGGGGGTTTCGGGTCGTTGGATTAGGTATAATTCACCCCTCCACTTT. It encodes CASSSGLGVSGRWIRYNSPLHF.